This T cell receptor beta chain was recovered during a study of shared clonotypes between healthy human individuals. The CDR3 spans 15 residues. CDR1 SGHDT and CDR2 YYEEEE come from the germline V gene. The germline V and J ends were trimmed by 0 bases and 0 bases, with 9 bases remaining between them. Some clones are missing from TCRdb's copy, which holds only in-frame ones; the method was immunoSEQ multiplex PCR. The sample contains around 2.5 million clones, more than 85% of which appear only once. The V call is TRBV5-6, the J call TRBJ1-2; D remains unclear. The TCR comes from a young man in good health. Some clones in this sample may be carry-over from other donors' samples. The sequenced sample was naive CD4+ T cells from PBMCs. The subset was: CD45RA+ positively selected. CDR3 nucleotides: TGTGCCAGCAGCTTGGGGGCGTGGGCTAACTATGGCTACACCTTC. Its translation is CASSLGAWANYGYTF.